These 22 T cell receptor beta chains originate from one sample sequenced in a study of control samples from healthy donors and cancer patients. Measured with immunoSEQ multiplex PCR; TCRdb has only the in-frame clones, and not every one. The sample yields about 94,000 clones, approximately 90% seen once. Sequencing was carried out using blood. The receptors come from a young woman in good health.

This chain links TRBV18 with TRBJ1-1; 7 bases are a match to TRBD1. The CDR3 extends over 14 amino acids. The V and J ends lost 3 bases and 9 bases, in that order; junction bases with no gene match: 10. Germline CDR1 and CDR2: KGHSH and LQKENI. The CDR3: CASSPDRASVQAFF. The DNA of the CDR3 is TGTGCCAGCTCACCTGACAGGGCATCGGTTCAAGCTTTCTTT.

The chain has TRBV9 and TRBJ1-2; possible D gene TRBD1, 5 bases. V lost 0 bases to trimming and J lost 2 bases, with 29 bases between them. There are 21 residues in the CDR3. In germline, CDR1 is SGDLS, CDR2 YYNGEE. CDR3 region: CASSVDERGWTRLAKNYGYTF. The CDR3 coding sequence is TGTGCCAGCAGCGTAGACGAACGGGGGTGGACCCGTTTGGCGAAAAACTATGGCTACACCTTC.

J is TRBJ2-7 and V is TRBV7-9; weak D call: TRBD2 (5 bases). The CDR3 loop spans 14 amino acids. V lost 0 bases to trimming and J lost 2 bases, with 8 bases between them. Germline CDR1 is SEHNR and CDR2 is FQNEAQ (reference sequence). The CDR3 coding sequence is TGTGCCAGCAGCTTAGCCGGGGTAGCCTACGAGCAGTACTTC. Its protein is CASSLAGVAYEQYF.

The V gene is TRBV27, the J gene TRBJ2-3; 15 positions agree with TRBD2. This CDR3 comprises 15 residues. CDR1 and CDR2 (germline): MNHEY, SMNVEV (reference sequence). V was pared by 7 bases and J by 7 bases, with 6 bases of the junction left unmatched. The CDR3 reads CASTRGLAGGYTQYF. The CDR3, as DNA: TGTGCCAGCACCCGAGGACTAGCGGGGGGGTATACGCAGTATTTT.

A few counts support this clone. The gene calls are TRBV7-2 and TRBJ2-7; TRBD2 is a possible D gene (5 bases). The germline gives CDR1 SGHTA, CDR2 FQGNSA. The CDR3 sequence is 15 residues long. The V and J ends lost 5 bases and 3 bases respectively, with 17 bases between them. In nucleotides, the CDR3 is TGTGCCAGCAGCCGCAGCTTCTCGGACTTCTACGAGCAGTACTTC. This translates into CASSRSFSDFYEQYF.

This chain links TRBV2 with TRBJ2-7, with a possible D match to TRBD1 (6 bases). The CDR3 length is 15 residues. Germline lookup yields CDR1 SNHLY and CDR2 FYNNEI. The germline V and J ends were trimmed by 5 bases and 0 bases, with 14 bases remaining between them. In nucleotides, the CDR3 is TGTGCCAGCAGTCCTGCGGACAGTAGCTCCTACGAGCAGTACTTC. Its protein is CASSPADSSSYEQYF.

The genes are TRBV2 and TRBJ2-7; either TRBD1 or TRBD2 may supply D (5 bases each). Trimming removed 7 bases from V and 5 bases from J, with 9 bases in between. The germline V gene encodes CDR1 SNHLY and CDR2 FYNNEI. This CDR3 region has 11 residues. The CDR3 DNA is TGTGCCAGCAACCCGGGGCACGAGCAGTACTTC. Protein sequence: CASNPGHEQYF.

V and J are TRBV6-6 and TRBJ1-2, with D possibly matching TRBD1 (5 bases). The germline V gene encodes CDR1 MNHNY and CDR2 SVGAGI (reference sequence). V gave up 6 bases and J gave up 8 bases, with 13 bases separating them. There are 12 residues in the CDR3. The CDR3 nucleotides are TGTGCCAGCAGCGCGGACATTGGCGGCTACACCTTC. Its translation is CASSADIGGYTF.

The chain recombines TRBV6-5 with TRBJ2-3; 7 bases fit TRBD2. Losses at the gene ends were 7 bases for V and 1 base for J; bases not matched to a gene: 5. Germline V gene lookup returns CDR1 MNHEY and CDR2 SVGAGI. The CDR3 consists of 14 residues. The CDR3 DNA sequence: TGTGCCAGCAAGACTAGCTTGGGCACAGATACGCAGTATTTT. Protein sequence: CASKTSLGTDTQYF.

The genes are TRBV5-6 and TRBJ2-7, with unresolved D. Trimming pared 6 bases from V and 0 bases from J, leaving 10 bases between. The CDR3 runs to 13 residues. Germline V gene sequence: CDR1 SGHDT, CDR2 YYEEEE. The DNA of the CDR3 is TGTGCCAGCATTGGACGCCACTCCTACGAGCAGTACTTC. Its protein product is CASIGRHSYEQYF.

The chain carries TRBV25-1 and TRBJ2-7; D ambiguous. V was pared by 4 bases and J by 7 bases, with 14 bases between. The germline gives CDR1 MGHDK, CDR2 SYGVNS. CDR3 size: 13 residues. The CDR3 nucleotides are TGTGCCAGCAGTGGTAGGGCCCCGTTTGAGCAGTACTTC. This sequence encodes CASSGRAPFEQYF.

V gene TRBV15 combines with J gene TRBJ2-3; D is unclear. From germline, CDR1 is LNHNV and CDR2 YYDKDF (reference sequence). The CDR3 is made up of 13 amino acids. The V gene lost 8 bases and the J gene lost 0 bases, with 9 bases spanning the gap. Here the CDR3 reads CATSARSTDTQYF. CDR3 nucleotide sequence: TGTGCCACCTCCGCCCGGAGCACAGATACGCAGTATTTT.

V usage is TRBV9 and J usage is TRBJ2-1, with 11 bases identical to TRBD2. Trimming at V came to 3 bases and at J to 8 bases, leaving 4 bases not matched to a gene. Germline loops: CDR1 SGDLS, CDR2 YYNGEE. The CDR3 runs to 14 residues. CDR3 in DNA: TGTGCCAGCAGCGGTAGCGGGGGGGCCCATGAGCAGTTCTTC. Translating it yields CASSGSGGAHEQFF.

This clone showed up just a few times. The V call is TRBV7-9, the J call TRBJ1-2, with 9 bases fitting TRBD1. Germline V gene sequence: CDR1 SEHNR, CDR2 FQNEAQ (reference sequence). The CDR3 contains 15 residues. Trimming removed 3 bases from V and 4 bases from J; junction bases left unmatched: 6. CDR3 DNA sequence: TGTGCCAGCAGCTTGACCGCGACAGGGGGCTATGGCTACACCTTC. Amino acid sequence: CASSLTATGGYGYTF.

This sequence joins TRBV10-2 and TRBJ2-7; 9 nucleotides line up with TRBD2. There are 16 residues in the CDR3. CDR1 and CDR2 (germline): WSHSY, SAAADI. The V and J ends lost 5 bases and 4 bases, in that order; junction bases with no gene match: 12. This CDR3 reads CASSSGVAGAGYEQYF. The CDR3 DNA is TGCGCCAGCAGTTCCGGGGTAGCGGGGGCGGGATACGAGCAGTACTTC.

The chain links TRBV27 to TRBJ1-4; D possibly corresponds to TRBD1 (5 bases). Trimming cost V 6 bases and J 6 bases, with 17 bases left between them. Germline loops: CDR1 MNHEY, CDR2 SMNVEV (reference sequence). The CDR3 extends over 15 amino acids. This chain's CDR3 is CASSSGAGTHEKLFF. CDR3 nucleotides: TGTGCCAGCAGCTCTGGGGCGGGGACCCATGAAAAACTGTTTTTT.

This chain links TRBV11-2 with TRBJ2-1; weak D call: TRBD2 (7 bases). V lost 1 base and J 0 bases, leaving 16 bases between the germline ends. From germline, CDR1 is SGHAT and CDR2 FQNNGV. The CDR3 length is 18 residues. CDR3 region: CASSLGPAGAGSYNEQFF. CDR3 coding DNA: TGTGCCAGCAGCTTAGGACCCGCGGGGGCCGGCTCCTACAATGAGCAGTTCTTC. Based on the CDR3 plus reference TRBV11-2 and TRBJ2-1, the full variable domain is EAGVAQSPRYKIIEKRQSVAFWCNPISGHATLYWYQQILGQGPKLLIQFQNNGVVDDSQLPKDRFSAERLKGVDSTLKIQPAKLEDSAVYLCASSLGPAGAGSYNEQFFGPGTRLTVL.

The chain has TRBV5-6 and TRBJ2-3; unclear D gene. The V end was cut by 1 base, the J end by 6 bases, with 3 bases between. Germline assignment: CDR1 SGHDT and CDR2 YYEEEE. The CDR3 consists of 11 residues. CDR3 nucleotides: TGTGCCAGCAGCTTGTTGGATACGCAGTATTTT. Translated, it gives CASSLLDTQYF.

The chain has TRBV27 and TRBJ1-4, with D possibly matching TRBD1 (5 bases). Germline CDR1 reads MNHEY; CDR2 reads SMNVEV (reference sequence). V gave up 1 base and J gave up 8 bases, with 17 bases separating them. This CDR3 comprises 16 residues. CDR3 bases: TGTGCCAGCAGTTTATTAAGGGAACAGGAGAGCGAAAAACTGTTTTTT. Its protein product is CASSLLREQESEKLFF.

As DNA, the CDR3 is TGTGCCAGCAGTCCAAGCTCCTACGGGGTTAGCAATCAGCCCCAGCATTTT. The encoded protein is CASSPSSYGVSNQPQHF. The chain has TRBV6-6 and TRBJ1-5, with unresolved D. V gave up 5 bases and J gave up 0 bases, with 17 bases separating them. Germline-derived CDR1 and CDR2 are MNHNY and SVGAGI (reference sequence). The CDR3 is 17 amino acids.

V usage is TRBV5-1 and J usage is TRBJ2-5; possibly TRBD2 for D (6 bases). The ends were cut back, 3 bases at V and 2 bases at J, with 14 bases in the middle. From germline, CDR1 is SGHRS and CDR2 YFSETQ. The CDR3 has 15 residues. CDR3 coding DNA: TGCGCCAGCAGCTCAACTGGGACTTATCAAGAGACCCAGTACTTC. It yields the protein CASSSTGTYQETQYF.

The chain combines TRBV2 with TRBJ2-7, with TRBD1 identical over 9 bases. CDR3 size: 15 residues. CDR1 is SNHLY, CDR2 FYNNEI, per germline. After removal of 5 bases from V and 1 base from J, the junction contained 6 bases not matched to a gene. The CDR3, as DNA: TGTGCCAGCAGTAGCCCCGGGACAGGGTCCTACGAGCAGTACTTC. Encoded protein: CASSSPGTGSYEQYF.